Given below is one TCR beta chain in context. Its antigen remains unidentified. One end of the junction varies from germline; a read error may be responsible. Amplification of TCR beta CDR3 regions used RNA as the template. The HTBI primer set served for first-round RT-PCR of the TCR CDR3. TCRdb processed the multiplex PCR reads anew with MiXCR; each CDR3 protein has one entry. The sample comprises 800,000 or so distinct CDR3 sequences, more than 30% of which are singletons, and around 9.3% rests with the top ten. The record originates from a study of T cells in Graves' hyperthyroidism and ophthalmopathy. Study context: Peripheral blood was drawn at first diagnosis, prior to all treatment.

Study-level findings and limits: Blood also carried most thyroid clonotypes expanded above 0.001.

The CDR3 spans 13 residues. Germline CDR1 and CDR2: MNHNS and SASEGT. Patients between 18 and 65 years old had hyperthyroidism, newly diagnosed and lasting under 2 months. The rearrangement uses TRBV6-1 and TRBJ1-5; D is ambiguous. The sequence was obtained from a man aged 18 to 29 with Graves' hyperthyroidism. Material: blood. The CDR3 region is CAGSLGYNQPQHF. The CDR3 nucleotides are TGTGCCGGCAGCCTCGGCTACAATCAGCCCCAGCATTTT.